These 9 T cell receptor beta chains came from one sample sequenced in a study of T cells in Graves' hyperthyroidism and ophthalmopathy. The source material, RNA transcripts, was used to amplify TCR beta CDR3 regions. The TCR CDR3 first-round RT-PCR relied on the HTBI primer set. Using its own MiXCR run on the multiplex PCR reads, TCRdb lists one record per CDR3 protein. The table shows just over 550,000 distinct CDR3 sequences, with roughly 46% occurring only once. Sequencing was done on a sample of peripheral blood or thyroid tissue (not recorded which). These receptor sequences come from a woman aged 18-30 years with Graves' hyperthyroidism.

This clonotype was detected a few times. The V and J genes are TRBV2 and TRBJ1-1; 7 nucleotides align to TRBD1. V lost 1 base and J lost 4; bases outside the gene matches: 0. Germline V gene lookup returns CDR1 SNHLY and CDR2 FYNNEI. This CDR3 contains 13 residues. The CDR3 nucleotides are TGTGCCAGCAGTGAAGAGGGGGCCACTGAAGCTTTCTTT. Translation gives CASSEEGATEAFF.

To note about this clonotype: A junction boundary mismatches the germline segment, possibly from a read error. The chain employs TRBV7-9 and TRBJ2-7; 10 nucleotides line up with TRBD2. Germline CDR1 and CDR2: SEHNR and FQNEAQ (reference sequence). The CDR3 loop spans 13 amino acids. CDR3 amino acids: CASKREGQYEQYF. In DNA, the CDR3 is TGCGCCAGCAAGCGGGAGGGCCAATACGAGCAGTACTTC.

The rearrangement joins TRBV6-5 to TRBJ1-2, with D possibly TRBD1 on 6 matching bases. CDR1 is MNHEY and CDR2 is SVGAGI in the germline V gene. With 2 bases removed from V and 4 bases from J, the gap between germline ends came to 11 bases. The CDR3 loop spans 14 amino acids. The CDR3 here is CASSYVQGTYGYTF. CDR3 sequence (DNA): TGTGCCAGCAGTTACGTACAGGGAACCTATGGCTACACCTTC.

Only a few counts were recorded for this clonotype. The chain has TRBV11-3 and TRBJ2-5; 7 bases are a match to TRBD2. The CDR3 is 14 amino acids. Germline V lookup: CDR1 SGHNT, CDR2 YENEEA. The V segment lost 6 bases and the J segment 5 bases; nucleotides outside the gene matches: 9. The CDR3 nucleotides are TGTGCCAGCAGGCCAACGGCGGGAGTGGAGACCCAGTACTTC. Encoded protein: CASRPTAGVETQYF.

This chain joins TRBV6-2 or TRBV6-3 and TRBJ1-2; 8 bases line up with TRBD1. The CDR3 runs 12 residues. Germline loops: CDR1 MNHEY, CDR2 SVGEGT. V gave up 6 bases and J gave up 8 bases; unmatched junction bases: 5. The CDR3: CASRTGGKGYTF. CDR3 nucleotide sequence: TGTGCCAGCAGAACAGGGGGAAAAGGCTACACCTTC.

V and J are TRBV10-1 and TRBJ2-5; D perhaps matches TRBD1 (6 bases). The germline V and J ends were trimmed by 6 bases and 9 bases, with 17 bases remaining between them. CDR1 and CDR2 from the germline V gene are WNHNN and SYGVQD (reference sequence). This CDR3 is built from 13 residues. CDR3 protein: CASRSGPGDPQYF. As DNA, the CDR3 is TGCGCCAGCAGGAGCGGTCCAGGGGACCCCCAGTACTTC.

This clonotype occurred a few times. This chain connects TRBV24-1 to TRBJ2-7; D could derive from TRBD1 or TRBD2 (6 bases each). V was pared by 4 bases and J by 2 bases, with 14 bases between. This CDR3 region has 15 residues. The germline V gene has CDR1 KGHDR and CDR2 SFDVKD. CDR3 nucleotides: TGTGCCACCAGTGAAAGCCGGGGGCGCCCCTACGAGCAGTACTTC. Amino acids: CATSESRGRPYEQYF.

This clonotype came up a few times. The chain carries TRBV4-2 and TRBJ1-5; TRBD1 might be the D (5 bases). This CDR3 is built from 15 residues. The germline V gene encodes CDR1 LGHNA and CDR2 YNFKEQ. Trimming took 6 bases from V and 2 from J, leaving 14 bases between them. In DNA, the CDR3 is TGTGCCAGCAGTCCGCAGGGTGACGGCAATCAGCCCCAGCATTTT. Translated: CASSPQGDGNQPQHF.

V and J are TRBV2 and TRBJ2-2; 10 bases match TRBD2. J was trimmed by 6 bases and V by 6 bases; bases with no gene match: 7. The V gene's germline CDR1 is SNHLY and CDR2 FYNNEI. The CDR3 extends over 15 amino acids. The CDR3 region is CASSSSGRKAGELFF. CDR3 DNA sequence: TGTGCCAGCAGCTCTAGCGGGAGAAAGGCCGGGGAGCTGTTTTTT.